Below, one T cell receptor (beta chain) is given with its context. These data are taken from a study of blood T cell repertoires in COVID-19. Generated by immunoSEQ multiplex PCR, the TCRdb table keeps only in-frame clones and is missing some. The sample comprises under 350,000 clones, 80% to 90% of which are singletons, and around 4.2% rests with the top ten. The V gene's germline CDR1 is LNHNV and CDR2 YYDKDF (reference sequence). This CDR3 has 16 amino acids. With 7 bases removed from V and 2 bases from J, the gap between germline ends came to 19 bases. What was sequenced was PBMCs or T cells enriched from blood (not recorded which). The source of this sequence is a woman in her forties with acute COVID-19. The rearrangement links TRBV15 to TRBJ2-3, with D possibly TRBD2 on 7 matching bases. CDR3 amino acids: CATKSWAGANTDTQYF. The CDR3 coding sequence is TGTGCCACCAAATCATGGGCGGGGGCGAACACAGATACGCAGTATTTT.